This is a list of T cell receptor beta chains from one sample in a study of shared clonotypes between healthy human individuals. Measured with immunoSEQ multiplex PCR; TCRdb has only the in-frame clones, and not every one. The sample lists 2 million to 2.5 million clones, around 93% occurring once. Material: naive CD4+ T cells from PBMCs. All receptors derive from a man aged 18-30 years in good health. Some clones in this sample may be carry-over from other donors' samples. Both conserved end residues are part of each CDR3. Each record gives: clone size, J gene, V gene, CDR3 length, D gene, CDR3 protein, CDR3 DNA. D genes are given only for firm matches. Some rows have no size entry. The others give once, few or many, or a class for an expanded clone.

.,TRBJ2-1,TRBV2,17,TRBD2,CASSTPGLAKLYNEQFF,TGTGCCAGCAGCACCCCGGGACTAGCGAAACTCTACAATGAGCAGTTCTTC
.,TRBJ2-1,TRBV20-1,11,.,CSAESTNEQFF,TGCAGTGCTGAGAGTACTAATGAGCAGTTCTTC
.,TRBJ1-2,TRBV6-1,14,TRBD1,CASSPDRRNYGYTF,TGTGCCAGCAGTCCGGACAGGAGAAACTATGGCTACACCTTC
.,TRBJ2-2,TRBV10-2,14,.,CASSEGRSAGELFF,TGCGCCAGCAGTGAAGGCAGATCCGCCGGGGAGCTGTTTTTT
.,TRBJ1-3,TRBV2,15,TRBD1,CASSGMPGGENTIYF,TGTGCCAGCAGTGGCATGCCAGGGGGCGAGAACACCATATATTTT
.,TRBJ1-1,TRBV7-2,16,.,CASSSGGGRTNTEAFF,TGTGCCAGCAGCTCTGGTGGGGGGAGGACTAACACTGAAGCTTTCTTT
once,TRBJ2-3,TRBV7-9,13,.,CASSLGGTDTQYF,TGTGCCAGCAGCTTAGGGGGTACAGATACGCAGTATTTT
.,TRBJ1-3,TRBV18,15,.,CASSLTGTAGNTIYF,TGTGCCAGCTCACTAACCGGGACGGCGGGAAACACCATATATTTT
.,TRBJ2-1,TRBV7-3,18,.,CASSATSPGALGANEQFF,TGTGCCAGCAGCGCCACCAGTCCGGGGGCTCTAGGGGCCAATGAGCAGTTCTTC
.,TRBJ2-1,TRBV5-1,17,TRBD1,CASSLAPAGQGGNEQFF,TGCGCCAGCAGCTTGGCCCCTGCGGGACAGGGAGGTAATGAGCAGTTCTTC
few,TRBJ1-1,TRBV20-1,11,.,CSASRDTEAFF,TGCAGTGCTAGCAGGGACACTGAAGCTTTCTTT